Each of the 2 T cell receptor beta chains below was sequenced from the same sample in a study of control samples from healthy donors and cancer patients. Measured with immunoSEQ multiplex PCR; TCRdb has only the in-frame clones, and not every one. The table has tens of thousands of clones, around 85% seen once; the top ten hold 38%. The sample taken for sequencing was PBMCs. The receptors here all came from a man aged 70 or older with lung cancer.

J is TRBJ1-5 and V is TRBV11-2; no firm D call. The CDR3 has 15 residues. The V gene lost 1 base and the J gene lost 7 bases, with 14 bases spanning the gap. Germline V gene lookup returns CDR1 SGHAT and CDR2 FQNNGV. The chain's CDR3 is CASSLVPGLRQPQHF. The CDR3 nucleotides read TGTGCCAGCAGCTTAGTACCGGGTCTGCGGCAGCCCCAGCATTTT.

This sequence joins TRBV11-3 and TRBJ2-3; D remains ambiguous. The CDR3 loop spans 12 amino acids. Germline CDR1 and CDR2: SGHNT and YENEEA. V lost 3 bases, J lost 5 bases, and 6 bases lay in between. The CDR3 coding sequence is TGTGCCAGCAGCTTTCAAGGAGATACGCAGTATTTT. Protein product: CASSFQGDTQYF.